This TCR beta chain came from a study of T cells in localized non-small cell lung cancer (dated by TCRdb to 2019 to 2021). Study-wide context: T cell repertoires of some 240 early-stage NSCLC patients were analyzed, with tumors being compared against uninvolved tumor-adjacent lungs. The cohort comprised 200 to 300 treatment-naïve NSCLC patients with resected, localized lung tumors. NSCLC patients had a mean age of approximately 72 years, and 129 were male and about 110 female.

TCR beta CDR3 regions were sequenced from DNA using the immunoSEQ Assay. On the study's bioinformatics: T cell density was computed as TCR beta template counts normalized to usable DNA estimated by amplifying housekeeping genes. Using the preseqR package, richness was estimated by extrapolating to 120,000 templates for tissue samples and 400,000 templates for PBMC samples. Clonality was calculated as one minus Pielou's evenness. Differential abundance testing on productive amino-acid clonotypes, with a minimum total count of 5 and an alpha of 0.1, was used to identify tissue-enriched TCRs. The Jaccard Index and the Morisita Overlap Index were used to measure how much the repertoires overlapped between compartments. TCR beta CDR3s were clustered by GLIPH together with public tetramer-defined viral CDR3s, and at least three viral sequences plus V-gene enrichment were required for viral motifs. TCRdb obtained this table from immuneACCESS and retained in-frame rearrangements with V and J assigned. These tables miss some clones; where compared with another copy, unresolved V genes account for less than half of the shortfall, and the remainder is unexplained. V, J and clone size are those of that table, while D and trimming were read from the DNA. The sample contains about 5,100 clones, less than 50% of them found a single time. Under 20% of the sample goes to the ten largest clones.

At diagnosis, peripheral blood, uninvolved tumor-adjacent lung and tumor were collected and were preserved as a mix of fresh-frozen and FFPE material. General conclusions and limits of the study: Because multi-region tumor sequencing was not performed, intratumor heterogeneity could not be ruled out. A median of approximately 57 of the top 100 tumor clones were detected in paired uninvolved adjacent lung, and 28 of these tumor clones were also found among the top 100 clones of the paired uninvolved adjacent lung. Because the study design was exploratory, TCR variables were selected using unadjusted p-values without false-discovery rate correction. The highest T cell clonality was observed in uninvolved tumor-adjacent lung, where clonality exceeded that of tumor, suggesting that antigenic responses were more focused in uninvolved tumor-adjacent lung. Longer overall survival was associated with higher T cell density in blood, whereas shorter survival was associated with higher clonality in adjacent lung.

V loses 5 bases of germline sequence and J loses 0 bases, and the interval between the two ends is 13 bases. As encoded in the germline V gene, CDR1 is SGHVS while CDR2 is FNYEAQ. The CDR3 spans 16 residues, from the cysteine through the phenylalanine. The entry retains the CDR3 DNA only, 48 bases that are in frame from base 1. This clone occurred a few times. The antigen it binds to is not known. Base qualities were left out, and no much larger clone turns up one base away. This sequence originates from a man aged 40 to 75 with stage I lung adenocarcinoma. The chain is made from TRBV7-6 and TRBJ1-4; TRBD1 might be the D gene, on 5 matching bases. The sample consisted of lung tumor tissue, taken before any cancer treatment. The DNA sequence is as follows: TGTGCCAGCAGCCCAGGGTGGACCACAACTAATGAAAAACTGTTTTTT. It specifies CASSPGWTTTNEKLFF.